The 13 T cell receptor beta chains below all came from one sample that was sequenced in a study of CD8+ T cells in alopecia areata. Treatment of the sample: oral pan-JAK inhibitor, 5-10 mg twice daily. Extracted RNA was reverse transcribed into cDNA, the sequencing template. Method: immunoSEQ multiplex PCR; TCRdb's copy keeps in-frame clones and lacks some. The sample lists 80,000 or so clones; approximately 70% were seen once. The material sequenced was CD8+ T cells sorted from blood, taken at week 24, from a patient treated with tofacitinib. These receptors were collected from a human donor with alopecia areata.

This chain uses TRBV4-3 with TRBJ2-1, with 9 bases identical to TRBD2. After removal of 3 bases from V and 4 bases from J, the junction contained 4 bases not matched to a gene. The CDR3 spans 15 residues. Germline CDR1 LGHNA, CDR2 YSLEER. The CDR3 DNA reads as TGCGCCAGCAGCCACACTCTAGCGGGATACAATGAGCAGTTCTTC. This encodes CASSHTLAGYNEQFF.

CDR3 amino acids: CASSLGLERETQYF. The CDR3 nucleotides read TGTGCCAGCAGCTTAGGCCTAGAGAGAGAGACCCAGTACTTC. The chain carries TRBV13 and TRBJ2-5; D gene ambiguous. This CDR3 is built from 14 residues. V was shortened by 0 bases and J by 4 bases, with 9 bases between the two germline ends. CDR1 and CDR2 from the germline V gene are PRHDT and FYEKMQ (reference sequence).

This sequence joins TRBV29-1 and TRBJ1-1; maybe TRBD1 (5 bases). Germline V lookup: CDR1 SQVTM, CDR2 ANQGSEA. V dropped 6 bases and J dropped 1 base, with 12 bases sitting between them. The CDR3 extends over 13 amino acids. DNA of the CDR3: TGCAGCGTAGATATAACAGGGAACACTGAAGCTTTCTTT. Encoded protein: CSVDITGNTEAFF.

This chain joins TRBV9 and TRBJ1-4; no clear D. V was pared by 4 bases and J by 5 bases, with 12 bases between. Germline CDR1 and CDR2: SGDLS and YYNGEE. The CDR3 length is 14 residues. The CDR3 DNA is TGTGCCAGCAGCCCGGACGGTCGAAATGAAAAACTGTTTTTT. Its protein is CASSPDGRNEKLFF. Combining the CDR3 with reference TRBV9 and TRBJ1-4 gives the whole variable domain DSGVTQTPKHLITATGQRVTLRCSPRSGDLSVYWYQQSLDQGLQFLIQYYNGEERAKGNILERFSAQQFPDLHSELNLSSLELGDSALYFCASSPDGRNEKLFFGSGTQLSVL.

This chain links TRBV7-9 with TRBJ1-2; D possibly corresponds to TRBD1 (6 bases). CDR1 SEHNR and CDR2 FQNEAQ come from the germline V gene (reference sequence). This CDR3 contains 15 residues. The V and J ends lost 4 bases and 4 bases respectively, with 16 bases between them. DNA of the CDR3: TGTGCCAGCAGCTCCCAACGGACAGAGTTCTATGGCTACACCTTC. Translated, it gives CASSSQRTEFYGYTF. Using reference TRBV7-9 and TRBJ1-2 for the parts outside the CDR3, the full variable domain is DTGVSQNPRHKITKRGQNVTFRCDPISEHNRLYWYRQTLGQGPEFLTYFQNEAQLEKSRLLSDRFSAERPKGSFSTLEIQRTEQGDSAMYLCASSSQRTEFYGYTFGSGTRLTVV.

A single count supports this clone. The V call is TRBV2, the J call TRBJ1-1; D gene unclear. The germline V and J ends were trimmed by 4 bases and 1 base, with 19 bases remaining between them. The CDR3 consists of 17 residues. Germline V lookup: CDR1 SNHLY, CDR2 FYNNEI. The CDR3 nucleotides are TGTGCCAGCAGTGGGAACTGGCAGGCCCCGACGAACACTGAAGCTTTCTTT. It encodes CASSGNWQAPTNTEAFF.

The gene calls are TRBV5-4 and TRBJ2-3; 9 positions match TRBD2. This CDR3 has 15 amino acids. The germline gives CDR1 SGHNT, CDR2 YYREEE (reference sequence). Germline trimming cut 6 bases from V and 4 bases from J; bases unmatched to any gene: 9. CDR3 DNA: TGTGCCAGCAACGTCATAGCGGGAGTGGCAGATACGCAGTATTTT. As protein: CASNVIAGVADTQYF.

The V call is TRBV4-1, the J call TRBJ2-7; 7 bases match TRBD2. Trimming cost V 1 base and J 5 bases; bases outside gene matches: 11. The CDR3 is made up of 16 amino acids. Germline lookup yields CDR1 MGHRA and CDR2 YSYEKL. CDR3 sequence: CASSQAETSRRDEQYF. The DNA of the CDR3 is TGCGCCAGCAGCCAAGCGGAGACTAGCAGGAGGGACGAGCAGTACTTC.

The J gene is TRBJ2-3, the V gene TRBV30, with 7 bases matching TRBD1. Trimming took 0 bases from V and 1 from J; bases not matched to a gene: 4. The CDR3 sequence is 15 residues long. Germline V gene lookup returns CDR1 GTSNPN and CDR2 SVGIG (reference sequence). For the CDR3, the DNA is TGTGCCTGGAGTGTCGAGGGGGCTCGCACAGATACGCAGTATTTT. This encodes CAWSVEGARTDTQYF. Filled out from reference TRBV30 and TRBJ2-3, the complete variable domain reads SQTIHQWPATLVQPVGSPLSLECTVEGTSNPNLYWYRQAAGRGLQLLFYSVGIGQISSEVPQNLSASRPQDRQFILSSKKLLLSDSGFYLCAWSVEGARTDTQYFGPGTRLTVL.

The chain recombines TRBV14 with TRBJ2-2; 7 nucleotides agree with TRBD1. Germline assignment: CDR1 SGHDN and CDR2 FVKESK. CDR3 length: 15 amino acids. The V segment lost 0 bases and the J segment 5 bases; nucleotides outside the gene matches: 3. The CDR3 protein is CASSQEQGWTGELFF. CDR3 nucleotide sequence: TGTGCCAGCAGCCAAGAACAGGGGTGGACCGGGGAGCTGTTTTTT.

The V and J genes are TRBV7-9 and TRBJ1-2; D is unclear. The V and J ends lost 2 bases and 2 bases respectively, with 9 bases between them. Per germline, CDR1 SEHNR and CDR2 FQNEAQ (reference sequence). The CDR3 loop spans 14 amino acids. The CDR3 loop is CASSLIEGNYGYTF. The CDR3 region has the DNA TGTGCCAGCAGCTTAATAGAGGGAAACTATGGCTACACCTTC. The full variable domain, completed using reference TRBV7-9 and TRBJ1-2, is DTGVSQNPRHKITKRGQNVTFRCDPISEHNRLYWYRQTLGQGPEFLTYFQNEAQLEKSRLLSDRFSAERPKGSFSTLEIQRTEQGDSAMYLCASSLIEGNYGYTFGSGTRLTVV.

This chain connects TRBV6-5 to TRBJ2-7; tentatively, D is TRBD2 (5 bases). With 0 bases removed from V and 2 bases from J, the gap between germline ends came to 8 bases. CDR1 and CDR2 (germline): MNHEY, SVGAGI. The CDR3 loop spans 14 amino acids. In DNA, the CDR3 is TGTGCCAGCAGTTACTCGAGCGGTACCTACGAGCAGTACTTC. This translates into CASSYSSGTYEQYF.

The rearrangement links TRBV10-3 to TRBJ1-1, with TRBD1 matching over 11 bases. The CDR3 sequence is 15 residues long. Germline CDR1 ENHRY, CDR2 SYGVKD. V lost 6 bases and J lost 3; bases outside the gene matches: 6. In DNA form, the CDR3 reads TGTGCCATCAGGACTTGGGGACAGGGGGACACTGAAGCTTTCTTT. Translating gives CAIRTWGQGDTEAFF.